The 16 T cell receptor beta chains below come from one sample, sequenced in a study of human T cells and chemical hapten exposure. TCRdb reprocessed the RACE reads via MiXCR and lists one record per CDR3 protein. The sample consists of more than 65,000 distinct CDR3 sequences, 10% of them appearing once. The time point is: patch test 1, 2 weeks after DPC sensitization. Stated treatment: therapeutic diphenylcyclopropenone sensitization with weekly scalp DPC. Specimen: whole blood, collected in connection with sensitization to the hapten diphenylcyclopropenone (DPC). Receptor source: a woman aged 45-59 years with alopecia areata. Some clones in this sample may be carry-over from other donors' samples.

This clonotype was seen only once. This chain uses TRBV28 with TRBJ2-7, with TRBD2 matching over 11 bases. The CDR3 extends over 16 amino acids. With V trimmed by 2 bases and J by 3 bases, 6 bases remained unmatched. In germline, CDR1 is MDHEN, CDR2 SYDVKM. CDR3 in DNA: TGTGCCAGCAGTTTACGGCTAGCGGGAGGAATCTACGAGCAGTACTTC. This translates into CASSLRLAGGIYEQYF. Combining the CDR3 with reference TRBV28 and TRBJ2-7 gives the whole variable domain DVKVTQSSRYLVKRTGEKVFLECVQDMDHENMFWYRQDPGLGLRLIYFSYDVKMKEKGDIPEGYSVSREKKERFSLILESASTNQTSMYLCASSLRLAGGIYEQYFGPGTRLTVT.

Only a few counts were recorded for this clonotype. The chain is built from TRBV30 and TRBJ2-1; the D is unclear. The V gene's germline CDR1 is GTSNPN and CDR2 SVGIG (reference sequence). Trimming stripped 2 bases from V and 0 bases from J, with 8 bases between. This CDR3 spans 14 amino acids. The CDR3 here is CAWSPAISYNEQFF. The CDR3 region has the DNA TGTGCCTGGAGTCCCGCGATCTCCTACAATGAGCAGTTCTTC.

This clonotype appeared a few times. The chain carries TRBV18 and TRBJ1-4, with 8 bases that match TRBD1. Germline loops: CDR1 KGHSH, CDR2 LQKENI. Unmatched junction bases numbered 4, after V lost 1 base and J lost 6 bases. The CDR3 totals 15 residues. The DNA of the CDR3 is TGTGCCAGCTCACCACTGGGACAGGACGATGAAAAACTGTTTTTT. It codes for CASSPLGQDDEKLFF.

This chain links TRBV7-2 with TRBJ2-5; 13 positions match TRBD2. CDR1 SGHTA and CDR2 FQGNSA come from the germline V gene. V lost 6 bases and J lost 4; bases outside the gene matches: 5. This CDR3 region has 15 residues. CDR3 nucleotide sequence: TGTGCCAGCAGACCGACTAGCGGGAGGACAGAGACCCAGTACTTC. Translated: CASRPTSGRTETQYF.

This clonotype occurred many times. The CDR3 loop reads CASRTGQGYQETQYF. The CDR3 DNA is TGTGCCAGCAGGACGGGACAGGGGTACCAAGAGACCCAGTACTTC. The rearrangement joins TRBV5-4 to TRBJ2-5, with TRBD1 matching over 10 bases. The CDR3 covers 15 residues. V lost 5 bases to trimming and J lost 0 bases; unmatched junction nucleotides: 4. Germline loops: CDR1 SGHNT, CDR2 YYREEE (reference sequence).

The J gene is TRBJ1-5, the V gene TRBV18; D gene uncertain. There are 14 residues in the CDR3. Per germline, CDR1 KGHSH and CDR2 LQKENI. Trimming removed 2 bases from V and 6 bases from J, with 11 bases in between. CDR3 nucleotide sequence: TGTGCCAGCTCACCATCGAGGGAGGCTCAGCCCCAGCATTTT. It translates to CASSPSREAQPQHF.

This clonotype was seen only a few times. The chain is built from TRBV11-3 and TRBJ2-1, with 13 nucleotides matching TRBD2. The germline V gene encodes CDR1 SGHNT and CDR2 YENEEA. There are 17 residues in the CDR3. The V gene end was trimmed by 3 bases and the J gene end by 3 bases; junction bases not matched to a gene: 5. CDR3 region: CASSFRLAGGYYNEQFF. The CDR3 DNA sequence: TGTGCCAGCAGCTTCAGACTAGCGGGAGGTTACTACAATGAGCAGTTCTTC.

V and J are TRBV15 and TRBJ2-3, with D unclear. V dropped 3 bases and J dropped 2 bases, with 12 bases sitting between them. Germline CDR1 LNHNV, CDR2 YYDKDF (reference sequence). The CDR3 covers 15 residues. For the CDR3, the DNA is TGTGCCACCAGCAGTTATATAGTACTCACAGATACGCAGTATTTT. This translates into CATSSYIVLTDTQYF.

The V and J genes are TRBV20-1 and TRBJ2-1, with D possibly matching TRBD1 (5 bases). Looked up from germline, CDR1 is DFQATT and CDR2 is SNEGSKA (reference sequence). V gave up 1 base and J gave up 8 bases, with 18 bases separating them. The CDR3 length is 15 residues. CDR3 amino acids: CSARGAVVWGDEQFF. The CDR3, as DNA: TGCAGTGCTAGAGGGGCCGTTGTATGGGGCGATGAGCAGTTCTTC.

This clonotype has more than one count but fewer than ten. The rearrangement joins TRBV3-1 to TRBJ2-5; tentatively, D is TRBD1 or TRBD2 (5 bases each). Germline V gene data show CDR1 as LGHDT and CDR2 as YNNKEL (reference sequence). V was shortened by 0 bases and J by 5 bases, with 13 bases between the two germline ends. This CDR3 spans 15 amino acids. CDR3 nucleotide sequence: TGTGCCAGCAGCCAAGAAGCGGCCCGACAGGAGACCCAGTACTTC. The encoded protein is CASSQEAARQETQYF.

This clonotype was detected only a few times. V is TRBV2 and J is TRBJ1-1; perhaps TRBD1 as D (6 bases). Germline CDR1 reads SNHLY; CDR2 reads FYNNEI. The CDR3 extends over 15 amino acids. Trimming cost V 10 bases and J 1 base, with 19 bases left between them. The CDR3 DNA reads as TGTGCCACCCAGGGAGCCGGGGGCCAGAACACTGAAGCTTTCTTT. This translates into CATQGAGGQNTEAFF. Full variable domain (outside the CDR3, taken from reference TRBV2 and TRBJ1-1): EPEVTQTPSHQVTQMGQEVILRCVPISNHLYFYWYRQILGQKVEFLVSFYNNEISEKSEIFDDQFSVERPDGSNFTLKIRSTKLEDSAMYFCATQGAGGQNTEAFFGQGTRLTVV.

Here the CDR3 DNA reads TGTGCCAGCAGCCAAGATCTCTCCTACGAGCAGTACTTC. Protein: CASSQDLSYEQYF. V is TRBV14 and J is TRBJ2-7, with no clear D. The germline V gene has CDR1 SGHDN and CDR2 FVKESK. This CDR3 spans 13 amino acids. Between the trimmed V and J ends, which lost 0 bases and 0 bases, there was a span of 3 bases.

CDR3 sequence reads: CASSLGWTGGMYNEQFF. The CDR3 bases are TGTGCCAGCAGCTTAGGCTGGACAGGGGGAATGTACAATGAGCAGTTCTTC. This chain uses TRBV7-2 with TRBJ2-1; 10 nucleotides align to TRBD1. Germline CDR1 SGHTA, CDR2 FQGNSA. V shed 1 base, J shed 4 bases, and the junction held 7 bases outside the gene matches. The CDR3 is 17 residues long.

This clonotype was recorded at least ten times. The CDR3 region has the DNA TGTGCCAGCAGCTTGACAGGAGCGAACACTGAAGCTTTCTTT. It codes for CASSLTGANTEAFF. The chain employs TRBV5-4 and TRBJ1-1, with D perhaps matching TRBD1 (5 bases). Germline V gene sequence: CDR1 SGHNT, CDR2 YYREEE (reference sequence). V was cut by 1 base and J by 1 base, with 8 bases left in between. This CDR3 region has 14 residues.

The chain couples TRBV11-2 to TRBJ2-4, with TRBD2 matching over 8 bases. Trimming took 3 bases from V and 2 from J; bases not matched to a gene: 3. The CDR3 sequence is 15 residues long. Germline V CDR1 and CDR2: SGHAT, FQNNGV. The CDR3 sequence is CASSLGTRTKNIQYF. CDR3 DNA sequence: TGTGCCAGCAGCTTGGGGACTAGAACCAAAAACATTCAGTACTTC.

This chain joins TRBV20-1 and TRBJ2-1; 15 nucleotides agree with TRBD2. Germline CDR1 DFQATT, CDR2 SNEGSKA (reference sequence). This CDR3 is built from 17 residues. J was trimmed by 0 bases and V by 6 bases; bases with no gene match: 6. This CDR3 reads CSAVGTSGRISYNEQFF. As DNA, the CDR3 is TGCAGTGCCGTCGGGACTAGCGGGAGGATCTCCTACAATGAGCAGTTCTTC.